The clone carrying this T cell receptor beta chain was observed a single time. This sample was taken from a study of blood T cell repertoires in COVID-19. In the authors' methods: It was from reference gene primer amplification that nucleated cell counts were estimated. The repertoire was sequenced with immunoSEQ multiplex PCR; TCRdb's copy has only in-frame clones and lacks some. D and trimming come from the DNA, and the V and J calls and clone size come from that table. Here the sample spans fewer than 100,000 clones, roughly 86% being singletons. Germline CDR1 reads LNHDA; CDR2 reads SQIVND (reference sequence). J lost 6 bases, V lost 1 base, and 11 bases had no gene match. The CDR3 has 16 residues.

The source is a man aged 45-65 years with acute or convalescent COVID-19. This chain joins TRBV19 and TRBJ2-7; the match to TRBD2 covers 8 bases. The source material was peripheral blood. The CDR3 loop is CASSIGLAGSVGEQYF. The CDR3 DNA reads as TGTGCCAGTAGTATAGGCCTAGCGGGTTCGGTTGGCGAGCAGTACTTC. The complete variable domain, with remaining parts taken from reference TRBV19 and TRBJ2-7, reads DGGITQSPKYLFRKEGQNVTLSCEQNLNHDAMYWYRQDPGQGLRLIYYSQIVNDFQKGDIAEGYSVSREKKESFPLTVTSAQKNPTAFYLCASSIGLAGSVGEQYFGPGTRLTVT.